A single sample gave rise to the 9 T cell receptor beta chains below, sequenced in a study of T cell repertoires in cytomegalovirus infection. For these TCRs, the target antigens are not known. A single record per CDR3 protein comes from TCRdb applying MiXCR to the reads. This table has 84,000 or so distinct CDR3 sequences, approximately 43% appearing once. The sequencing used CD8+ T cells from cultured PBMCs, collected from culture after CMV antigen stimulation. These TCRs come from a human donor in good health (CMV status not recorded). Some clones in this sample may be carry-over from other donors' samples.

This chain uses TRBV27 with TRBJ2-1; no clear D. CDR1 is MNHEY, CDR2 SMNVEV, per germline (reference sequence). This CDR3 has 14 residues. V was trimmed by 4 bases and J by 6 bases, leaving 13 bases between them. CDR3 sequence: CASSSSDGINEQFF. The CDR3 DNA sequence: TGTGCCAGCAGTTCTTCCGACGGCATCAATGAGCAGTTCTTC.

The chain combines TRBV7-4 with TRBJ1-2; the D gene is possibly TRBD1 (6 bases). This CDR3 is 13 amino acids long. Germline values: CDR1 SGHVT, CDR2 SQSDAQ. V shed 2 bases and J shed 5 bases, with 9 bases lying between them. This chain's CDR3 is CASSLPGEYGYTF. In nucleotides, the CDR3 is TGTGCCAGCAGCTTACCAGGGGAATATGGCTACACCTTC. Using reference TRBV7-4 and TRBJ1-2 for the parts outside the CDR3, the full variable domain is GAGVSQSPRYKVAKRGRDVALRCDSISGHVTLYWYRQTLGQGSEVLTYSQSDAQRDKSGRPSGRFSAERPERSVSTLKIQRTEQGDSAVYLCASSLPGEYGYTFGSGTRLTVV.

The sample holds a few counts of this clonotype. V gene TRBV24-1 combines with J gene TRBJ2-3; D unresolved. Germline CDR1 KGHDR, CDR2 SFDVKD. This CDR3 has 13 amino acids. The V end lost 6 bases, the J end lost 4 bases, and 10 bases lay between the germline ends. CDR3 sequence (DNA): TGTGCCACCAGTACCCGGCGGTCAGATACGCAGTATTTT. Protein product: CATSTRRSDTQYF.

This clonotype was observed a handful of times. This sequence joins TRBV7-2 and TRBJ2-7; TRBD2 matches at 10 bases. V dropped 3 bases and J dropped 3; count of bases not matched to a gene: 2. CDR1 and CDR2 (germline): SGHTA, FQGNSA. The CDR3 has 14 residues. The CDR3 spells CASSFPSGSYEQYF. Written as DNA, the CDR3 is TGTGCCAGCAGCTTCCCTAGCGGGAGCTACGAGCAGTACTTC.

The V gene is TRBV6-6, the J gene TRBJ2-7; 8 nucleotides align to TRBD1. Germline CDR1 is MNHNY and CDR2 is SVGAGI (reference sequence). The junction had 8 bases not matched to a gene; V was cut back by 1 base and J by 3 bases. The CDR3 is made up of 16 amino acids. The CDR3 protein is CASSYFDRGSIYEQYF. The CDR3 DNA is TGTGCCAGCAGTTACTTCGACAGGGGATCAATCTACGAGCAGTACTTC.

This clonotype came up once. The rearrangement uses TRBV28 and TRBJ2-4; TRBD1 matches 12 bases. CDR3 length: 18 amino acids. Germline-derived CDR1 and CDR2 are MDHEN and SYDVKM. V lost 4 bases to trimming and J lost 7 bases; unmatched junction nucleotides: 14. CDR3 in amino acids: CASSSPMGDRGQVNIQYF. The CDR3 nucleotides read TGTGCCAGCAGTTCCCCGATGGGGGACAGGGGGCAGGTTAACATTCAGTACTTC.

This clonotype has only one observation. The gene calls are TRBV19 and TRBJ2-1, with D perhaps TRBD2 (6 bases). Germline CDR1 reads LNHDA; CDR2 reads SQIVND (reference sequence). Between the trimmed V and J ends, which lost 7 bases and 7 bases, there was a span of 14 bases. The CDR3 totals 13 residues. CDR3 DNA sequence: TGTGCCAGTACTGGGGCTAGCGTTAATGAGCAGTTCTTC. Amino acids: CASTGASVNEQFF.

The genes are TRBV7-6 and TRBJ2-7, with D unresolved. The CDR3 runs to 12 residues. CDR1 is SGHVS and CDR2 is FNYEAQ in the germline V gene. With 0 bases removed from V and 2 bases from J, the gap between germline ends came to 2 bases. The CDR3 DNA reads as TGTGCCAGCAGCTTAGCAGCCTACGAGCAGTACTTC. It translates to CASSLAAYEQYF.

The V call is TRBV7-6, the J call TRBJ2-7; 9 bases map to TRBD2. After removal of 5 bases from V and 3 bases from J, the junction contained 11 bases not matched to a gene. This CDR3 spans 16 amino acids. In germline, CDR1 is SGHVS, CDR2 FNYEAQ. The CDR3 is CASSHTAGLAFYEQYF. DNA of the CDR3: TGTGCCAGCAGCCATACGGCTGGACTAGCGTTCTACGAGCAGTACTTC.